These 26 T cell receptor beta chains were sequenced from one sample in a study of T cell changes during pregnancy in multiple sclerosis. Repertoires were generated with immunoSEQ multiplex PCR, while TCRdb's copy carries only in-frame clones and drops some. Among 45,000 to 65,000 clones listed, over 90% were seen once. Sequences were derived from CD4+ T cells from peripheral blood mononuclear cells, sampled in the second trimester of pregnancy. These receptors were taken from a female donor with multiple sclerosis, enrolled in a pregnancy study.

This chain uses TRBV6-6 with TRBJ1-3, with D tentatively TRBD1 (6 bases). The CDR3 runs to 14 residues. Trimming pared 4 bases from V and 4 bases from J, leaving 11 bases between. Germline lookup yields CDR1 MNHNY and CDR2 SVGAGI (reference sequence). The CDR3 loop reads CASSSSGTGNTIYF. Here the CDR3 DNA reads TGTGCCAGCAGTTCATCCGGGACAGGAAACACCATATATTTT.

This chain joins TRBV11-2 and TRBJ1-6; 8 bases are a match to TRBD1. Germline lookup yields CDR1 SGHAT and CDR2 FQNNGV. The CDR3 runs to 14 residues. V shed 4 bases, J shed 9 bases, and the junction held 5 bases outside the gene matches. In DNA form, the CDR3 reads TGTGCCAGCAGCTCAGGGGGCGATCGTTCACCCCTCCACTTT. Its protein product is CASSSGGDRSPLHF. Full variable domain (rest looked up from reference TRBV11-2 and TRBJ1-6): EAGVAQSPRYKIIEKRQSVAFWCNPISGHATLYWYQQILGQGPKLLIQFQNNGVVDDSQLPKDRFSAERLKGVDSTLKIQPAKLEDSAVYLCASSSGGDRSPLHFGNGTRLTVT.

This chain joins TRBV10-3 and TRBJ2-1; TRBD2 aligns across 8 bases. CDR3 size: 12 residues. V was clipped by 9 bases and J by 6 bases; unmatched bases: 4. Germline CDR1 ENHRY, CDR2 SYGVKD. The CDR3 is CAISGGSNEQFF. In DNA form, the CDR3 reads TGTGCCATTTCGGGGGGGAGCAATGAGCAGTTCTTC.

This chain joins TRBV5-1 and TRBJ1-6; no firm D call. The CDR3 runs 14 residues. The V and J ends lost 4 bases and 7 bases respectively, with 12 bases between them. The germline V gene has CDR1 SGHRS and CDR2 YFSETQ. DNA for the CDR3: TGCGCCAGCAGCCCCACGGGAGTAAATTCACCCCTCCACTTT. Translation: CASSPTGVNSPLHF.

The chain has TRBV5-1 and TRBJ1-2, with D perhaps matching TRBD1 (6 bases). Trimming pared 5 bases from V and 2 bases from J, leaving 13 bases between. This CDR3 is built from 14 residues. Germline CDR1 is SGHRS and CDR2 is YFSETQ. The CDR3 sequence is CASRPGQTNYGYTF. The DNA for the CDR3 is TGCGCCAGCAGACCCGGACAGACGAACTATGGCTACACCTTC.

The genes are TRBV5-1 and TRBJ1-6; D may be TRBD1 (6 bases). V lost 0 bases to trimming and J lost 6 bases, with 10 bases between them. CDR1 SGHRS and CDR2 YFSETQ come from the germline V gene. The CDR3 extends over 15 amino acids. The CDR3 loop is CASSLAGGLNSPLHF. The CDR3 nucleotides are TGCGCCAGCAGCTTGGCGGGGGGCCTTAATTCACCCCTCCACTTT.

The CDR3 sequence: CASSVDQLLAGASTDTQYF. Written as DNA, the CDR3 is TGTGCCAGCAGTGTGGACCAATTACTAGCGGGGGCGAGCACAGATACGCAGTATTTT. The V call is TRBV2, the J call TRBJ2-3, with TRBD2 identical over 11 bases. V trimming: 4 bases; J trimming: 0 bases; junction bases outside the gene matches: 12. This CDR3 region has 19 residues. Germline V gene lookup returns CDR1 SNHLY and CDR2 FYNNEI. The whole variable domain, filled in from reference TRBV2 and TRBJ2-3, reads EPEVTQTPSHQVTQMGQEVILRCVPISNHLYFYWYRQILGQKVEFLVSFYNNEISEKSEIFDDQFSVERPDGSNFTLKIRSTKLEDSAMYFCASSVDQLLAGASTDTQYFGPGTRLTVL.

The chain recombines TRBV29-1 with TRBJ2-2, with a tentative D call TRBD1 (5 bases). This CDR3 is 13 amino acids long. Germline lookup yields CDR1 SQVTM and CDR2 ANQGSEA. V lost 6 bases and J 1 base, leaving 9 bases between the germline ends. This CDR3 reads CSVDGQNTGELFF. DNA for the CDR3: TGCAGCGTAGACGGACAGAACACCGGGGAGCTGTTTTTT.

The rearrangement uses TRBV6-1 and TRBJ1-1, with TRBD1 matching 8 bases. Looked up from germline, CDR1 is MNHNS and CDR2 is SASEGT. The CDR3 is 15 residues long. V lost 2 bases and J lost 0; bases outside the gene matches: 2. The CDR3 reads CASSEWTGMNTEAFF. The CDR3 DNA reads as TGTGCCAGCAGTGAATGGACAGGGATGAACACTGAAGCTTTCTTT.

The gene calls are TRBV5-1 and TRBJ2-1; TRBD2 agrees at 12 bases. The CDR3 sequence is 16 residues long. The V segment lost 1 base and the J segment 8 bases; nucleotides outside the gene matches: 7. Germline CDR1 reads SGHRS; CDR2 reads YFSETQ. The DNA for the CDR3 is TGCGCCAGCAGCTTGCTAGCGGGGGGGGCTAGAGATGAGCAGTTCTTC. Amino acid sequence: CASSLLAGGARDEQFF.

The chain uses TRBV7-3 and TRBJ2-7; 9 nucleotides match TRBD2. The CDR3 is made up of 15 amino acids. The J segment lost 4 bases and the V segment lost 5 bases, leaving 9 bases of the junction unmatched. CDR1 and CDR2 from the germline V gene are SGHTA and FQGTGA. The CDR3 DNA sequence: TGTGCCAGCAGCCCAAGTGGGGCGGGAGGGTACGAGCAGTACTTC. This translates into CASSPSGAGGYEQYF.

This clone occurred once. This chain joins TRBV6-6 and TRBJ2-7, with TRBD1 identical over 8 bases. CDR3 length equals 12 residues. The V gene's germline CDR1 is MNHNY and CDR2 SVGAGI (reference sequence). V was clipped by 8 bases and J by 2 bases; unmatched bases: 2. The CDR3 DNA follows: TGTGCCAGCGGACAGGGAACCTACGAGCAGTACTTC. Translating gives CASGQGTYEQYF.

The rearrangement joins TRBV5-4 to TRBJ1-4; D is possibly TRBD1 (6 bases). Germline V gene data show CDR1 as SGHNT and CDR2 as YYREEE (reference sequence). The CDR3 contains 17 residues. V lost 3 bases to trimming and J lost 0 bases, with 15 bases between them. CDR3: CASSSGTNRATNEKLFF. As DNA, the CDR3 is TGTGCCAGCAGCTCCGGAACGAACAGGGCAACTAATGAAAAACTGTTTTTT. Complete variable domain (other parts from reference TRBV5-4 and TRBJ1-4): ETGVTQSPTHLIKTRGQQVTLRCSSQSGHNTVSWYQQALGQGPQFIFQYYREEENGRGNFPPRFSGLQFPNYSSELNVNALELDDSALYLCASSSGTNRATNEKLFFGSGTQLSVL.

The chain recombines TRBV6-7 with TRBJ2-7, with 9 bases matching TRBD2. TRBV6-7 is filed as an ORF, its function uncertain. Trimming at V came to 6 bases and at J to 2 bases, leaving 5 bases not matched to a gene. CDR3 length: 14 amino acids. The CDR3 sequence is CASRIAGDPYEQYF. The DNA of the CDR3 is TGTGCCAGCAGGATAGCGGGGGACCCCTACGAGCAGTACTTC.

This rearrangement joins TRBV5-1 to TRBJ2-3; 9 bases are shared with TRBD1. In germline, CDR1 is SGHRS, CDR2 YFSETQ. The CDR3 is made up of 13 amino acids. Trimming took 7 bases from V and 6 from J; bases not matched to a gene: 6. The CDR3 loop is CASRQGERDTQYF. In DNA, the CDR3 is TGCGCCAGCCGACAGGGGGAGCGGGATACGCAGTATTTT. Full variable domain (remainder filled in from reference TRBV5-1 and TRBJ2-3): KAGVTQTPRYLIKTRGQQVTLSCSPISGHRSVSWYQQTPGQGLQFLFEYFSETQRNKGNFPGRFSGRQFSNSRSEMNVSTLELGDSALYLCASRQGERDTQYFGPGTRLTVL.

V and J are TRBV25-1 and TRBJ1-4; D is ambiguous. Germline assignment: CDR1 MGHDK and CDR2 SYGVNS. The germline V and J ends were trimmed by 3 bases and 8 bases, with 19 bases remaining between them. The CDR3 covers 16 residues. The chain's CDR3 is CASSEPLTWALEKLFF. The CDR3 nucleotides read TGTGCCAGCAGTGAGCCCCTGACATGGGCGTTGGAAAAACTGTTTTTT.

The chain links TRBV29-1 to TRBJ1-2; D is perhaps TRBD1 (5 bases). Deletions cut 4 bases from V and 3 bases from J, with 9 bases between. This CDR3 is built from 12 residues. Germline values: CDR1 SQVTM, CDR2 ANQGSEA. CDR3 DNA sequence: TGCAGCGTTGGCGGGGGAGACTATGGCTACACCTTC. This codes for CSVGGGDYGYTF.

This clone was picked up one time. The gene calls are TRBV11-3 and TRBJ1-1, with 7 bases matching TRBD1. CDR3 length equals 13 residues. V was clipped by 3 bases and J by 7 bases; unmatched bases: 5. Germline V lookup: CDR1 SGHNT, CDR2 YENEEA. This chain's CDR3 is CASSLGAGGEAFF. The CDR3 DNA sequence: TGTGCCAGCAGCTTGGGGGCAGGGGGTGAAGCTTTCTTT.

The V call is TRBV7-9, the J call TRBJ2-2; TRBD2 agrees at 13 bases. This CDR3 is built from 17 residues. Germline V gene sequence: CDR1 SEHNR, CDR2 FQNEAQ (reference sequence). J was trimmed by 7 bases and V by 4 bases; bases with no gene match: 9. The CDR3 sequence: CASSYPGLAGRIGELFF. The CDR3 bases are TGTGCCAGCAGCTACCCGGGACTAGCGGGACGGATCGGGGAGCTGTTTTTT. The full variable domain, with the rest looked up from reference TRBV7-9 and TRBJ2-2, is DTGVSQNPRHKITKRGQNVTFRCDPISEHNRLYWYRQTLGQGPEFLTYFQNEAQLEKSRLLSDRFSAERPKGSFSTLEIQRTEQGDSAMYLCASSYPGLAGRIGELFFGEGSRLTVL.

The chain employs TRBV9 and TRBJ1-3; 8 bases align to TRBD1. This CDR3 contains 17 residues. CDR1 and CDR2 (germline): SGDLS, YYNGEE. The V and J ends lost 0 bases and 0 bases, in that order; junction bases with no gene match: 5. The CDR3 nucleotides read TGTGCCAGCAGCGTAGGGCCCCAGGGGGCCTCTGGAAACACCATATATTTT. Residues: CASSVGPQGASGNTIYF.

This chain links TRBV28 with TRBJ1-5; no clear D. This CDR3 spans 13 amino acids. Per germline, CDR1 MDHEN and CDR2 SYDVKM. Trimming shortened V by 4 bases and J by 4 bases, and 8 bases separated the two germline ends. CDR3 sequence reads: CASSSGRNQPQHF. The CDR3 DNA sequence: TGTGCCAGCAGTTCAGGCCGTAATCAGCCCCAGCATTTT.

This rearrangement joins TRBV18 to TRBJ1-6, with D hard to call. Trimming left V 2 bases short and J 9 bases short, with 11 bases between. This CDR3 region has 14 residues. CDR1 and CDR2 from the germline V gene are KGHSH and LQKENI. The CDR3 nucleotides read TGTGCCAGCTCACCAGCAGGTCTATCTTCACCCCTCCACTTT. Residues: CASSPAGLSSPLHF.

The chain couples TRBV6-5 to TRBJ1-4, with 10 bases that match TRBD1. V dropped 6 bases and J dropped 6; count of bases not matched to a gene: 4. Germline CDR1 reads MNHEY; CDR2 reads SVGAGI. The CDR3 length is 14 residues. CDR3 residues: CASSSGTGDEKLFF. The CDR3 DNA follows: TGTGCCAGCAGCTCCGGGACAGGGGATGAAAAACTGTTTTTT.

The chain couples TRBV5-1 to TRBJ2-2, with 8 positions matching TRBD1. The junction had 3 bases not matched to a gene; V was cut back by 4 bases and J by 4 bases. The CDR3 is made up of 14 amino acids. CDR1 and CDR2 (germline): SGHRS, YFSETQ. Here the CDR3 reads CASSGDRPTGELFF. The CDR3 coding sequence is TGCGCCAGCAGCGGGGACAGGCCCACCGGGGAGCTGTTTTTT.

The rearrangement joins TRBV5-1 to TRBJ2-5, with D tentatively TRBD1 (6 bases). Germline CDR1 and CDR2: SGHRS and YFSETQ. Trimming left V 3 bases short and J 5 bases short, with 17 bases between. The CDR3 consists of 15 residues. CDR3 DNA sequence: TGCGCCAGCAGCTGGGCGACAGGAATTGGGGAGACCCAGTACTTC. Amino acid sequence: CASSWATGIGETQYF.

V is TRBV7-9 and J is TRBJ2-7, with 11 nucleotides matching TRBD2. After removal of 5 bases from V and 4 bases from J, the junction contained 7 bases not matched to a gene. Germline V gene lookup returns CDR1 SEHNR and CDR2 FQNEAQ (reference sequence). The CDR3 covers 15 residues. CDR3 bases: TGTGCCAGCAGCGTTAGCGGGGGGGCCCGGTACGAGCAGTACTTC. It is translated as CASSVSGGARYEQYF.